The T cell receptor beta chain under discussion was sequenced for a study of cytomegalovirus exposure and HLA in healthy donors. General observations from the study: Some V segments could not be told apart, so they were left out, TRBV6-2 and TRBV6-3 among them.

The PCR employed 60 Vbeta primers together with 13 Jbeta primers. The repertoire was sequenced with immunoSEQ multiplex PCR; TCRdb's copy has only in-frame clones and lacks some. Here the sample spans about 89,000 clones, roughly 80% being singletons. Donors consisted of healthy bone marrow donors. The CDR3 runs 13 residues. Trimming removed 7 bases from V and 1 base from J, with 7 bases in between. Germline CDR1 LNHDA, CDR2 SQIVND (reference sequence). As concerns this clone: Its cognate antigen is unknown.

The V gene is TRBV19, the J gene TRBJ1-4; D not certain. Source material: PBMCs. The sequence derives from a male donor in good health and CMV-seronegative. The CDR3 region is CASTGLTNEKLFF. For the CDR3, the DNA is TGTGCCAGTACGGGGTTAACTAATGAAAAACTGTTTTTT. Combining the CDR3 with reference TRBV19 and TRBJ1-4 gives the whole variable domain DGGITQSPKYLFRKEGQNVTLSCEQNLNHDAMYWYRQDPGQGLRLIYYSQIVNDFQKGDIAEGYSVSREKKESFPLTVTSAQKNPTAFYLCASTGLTNEKLFFGSGTQLSVL.